One sample yielded the 8 T cell receptor beta chains listed below, sequenced in a study of cytomegalovirus exposure and HLA in healthy donors. The PCR employed 60 Vbeta primers together with 13 Jbeta primers. Repertoires were generated with immunoSEQ multiplex PCR, while TCRdb's copy carries only in-frame clones and drops some. The table has more than 150,000 clones, roughly 84% seen once. Source material: PBMCs. The receptors derive from a woman in her forties or fifties in good health and CMV-seropositive.

This clone was recorded once. The gene calls are TRBV11-2 and TRBJ2-2; tentative D call: TRBD1 (6 bases). CDR1 is SGHAT, CDR2 FQNNGV, per germline. The CDR3 consists of 15 residues. The V and J ends lost 5 bases and 1 base respectively, with 11 bases between them. This chain's CDR3 is CASSGQSLNTGELFF. In nucleotides, the CDR3 is TGTGCCAGCAGCGGACAGAGCTTGAACACCGGGGAGCTGTTTTTT. Filled out from reference TRBV11-2 and TRBJ2-2, the complete variable domain reads EAGVAQSPRYKIIEKRQSVAFWCNPISGHATLYWYQQILGQGPKLLIQFQNNGVVDDSQLPKDRFSAERLKGVDSTLKIQPAKLEDSAVYLCASSGQSLNTGELFFGEGSRLTVL.

The V call is TRBV2, the J call TRBJ2-2, with 9 bases fitting TRBD1. V was pared by 1 base and J by 7 bases, with 4 bases of the junction left unmatched. This CDR3 has 15 residues. CDR1 is SNHLY and CDR2 is FYNNEI in the germline V gene. The DNA of the CDR3 is TGTGCCAGCAGTGAAGTACAGGGGGCATTCGGGGAGCTGTTTTTT. It is translated as CASSEVQGAFGELFF.

This clone has just a few counts. V and J are TRBV4-1 and TRBJ2-6; no definite D call. Looked up from germline, CDR1 is MGHRA and CDR2 is YSYEKL. This CDR3 has 15 amino acids. Deletions cut 2 bases from V and 4 bases from J, with 9 bases between. The CDR3 DNA follows: TGCGCCAGCAGCCAATTCCGGAGCGGGGCCAACGTCCTGACTTTC. It yields the protein CASSQFRSGANVLTF.

In its sample, this clone was seen a few times. V and J are TRBV5-4 and TRBJ1-1; weak D call: TRBD1 (5 bases). Germline V lookup: CDR1 SGHNT, CDR2 YYREEE (reference sequence). The CDR3 is 13 residues long. V dropped 0 bases and J dropped 8 bases, with 11 bases sitting between them. For the CDR3, the DNA is TGTGCCAGCAGCTTGGGGGGGGTAACAGAAGCTTTCTTT. Protein: CASSLGGVTEAFF.

V usage is TRBV27 and J usage is TRBJ2-7; TRBD1 aligns across 10 bases. The germline V gene has CDR1 MNHEY and CDR2 SMNVEV (reference sequence). Germline trimming cut 4 bases from V and 7 bases from J; bases unmatched to any gene: 7. CDR3 length: 14 amino acids. In DNA form, the CDR3 reads TGTGCCAGCAGTTCCGGGACAGGGGTTAAAGAGCAGTACTTC. Translating gives CASSSGTGVKEQYF.

J is TRBJ2-5 and V is TRBV6-6, with D maybe TRBD2 (5 bases). The V end lost 6 bases, the J end lost 4 bases, and 15 bases lay between the germline ends. This CDR3 is built from 14 residues. CDR1 is MNHNY and CDR2 is SVGAGI in the germline V gene (reference sequence). CDR3 nucleotide sequence: TGTGCCAGCAGCGGAACTAGTTCGGGAGAGACCCAGTACTTC. Its protein is CASSGTSSGETQYF.

V and J are TRBV28 and TRBJ1-1, with D possibly matching TRBD1 (6 bases). This CDR3 region has 13 residues. Trimming took off 6 bases at V and 2 bases at J, with 10 bases between the two ends. Germline CDR1 reads MDHEN; CDR2 reads SYDVKM. The CDR3 DNA follows: TGTGCCAGCAGGCAAGGGGGTAACACTGAAGCTTTCTTT. Its translation is CASRQGGNTEAFF.

The chain has TRBV19 and TRBJ1-5; no definite D call. The CDR3 spans 15 residues. Germline CDR1 and CDR2: LNHDA and SQIVND (reference sequence). The ends were cut back, 4 bases at V and 1 base at J, with 11 bases in the middle. CDR3 amino acids: CASSRIPGSNQPQHF. CDR3 nucleotide sequence: TGTGCCAGTAGTAGGATTCCAGGCAGCAATCAGCCCCAGCATTTT.